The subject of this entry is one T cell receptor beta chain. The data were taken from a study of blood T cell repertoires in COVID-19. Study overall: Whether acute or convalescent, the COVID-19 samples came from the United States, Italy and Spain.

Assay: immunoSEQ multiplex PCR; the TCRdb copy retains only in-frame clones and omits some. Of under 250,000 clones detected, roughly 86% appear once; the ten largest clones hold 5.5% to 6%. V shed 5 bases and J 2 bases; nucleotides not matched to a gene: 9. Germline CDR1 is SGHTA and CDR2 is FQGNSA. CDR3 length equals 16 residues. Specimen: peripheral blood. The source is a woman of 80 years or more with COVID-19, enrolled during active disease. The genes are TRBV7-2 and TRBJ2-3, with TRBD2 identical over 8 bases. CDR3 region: CASSPIAGLPTDTQYF. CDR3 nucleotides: TGTGCCAGCAGCCCTATAGCGGGGCTACCCACAGATACGCAGTATTTT.